This TCR beta chain emerged from a study of T cells expressing NK-cell markers. Study-wide background: Sorted T-cell subsets CD3+CD56+NKG2C+, CD3+CD56+NKG2C- and CD3+CD56-NKG2C+ were TCR beta-sequenced. Eight donors were sequenced, of whom seven were HCMV-seropositive, while the remaining one was HCMV-seronegative. Findings and caveats of the study: Researchers report these clonotypes also headed the CD3+CD56-NKG2C+ fraction in a few donors.

There are 14 residues in the CDR3. CDR1 is SGHVS and CDR2 is FNYEAQ in the germline V gene. TCRdb reprocessed the 5' RACE reads and keeps a single row for each CDR3 protein, giving no DNA. The data show about 380,000 distinct CDR3 sequences, and the top ten clones hold roughly 5.2%. A note on this clonotype: Antigen specificity is unknown.

The chain is built from TRBV7-6 and TRBJ2-5; TCRdb calls TRBD1, which cannot be checked without DNA. The sample comprised blood T cells: a sorted CD56 or NKG2C T cell subset, CD4+ or CD8+ T cells, or bulk PBMC T cells (not recorded which). The source of this sequence is a man aged 18-75 years in good health. The CDR3: CASSSIGTGETQYF.